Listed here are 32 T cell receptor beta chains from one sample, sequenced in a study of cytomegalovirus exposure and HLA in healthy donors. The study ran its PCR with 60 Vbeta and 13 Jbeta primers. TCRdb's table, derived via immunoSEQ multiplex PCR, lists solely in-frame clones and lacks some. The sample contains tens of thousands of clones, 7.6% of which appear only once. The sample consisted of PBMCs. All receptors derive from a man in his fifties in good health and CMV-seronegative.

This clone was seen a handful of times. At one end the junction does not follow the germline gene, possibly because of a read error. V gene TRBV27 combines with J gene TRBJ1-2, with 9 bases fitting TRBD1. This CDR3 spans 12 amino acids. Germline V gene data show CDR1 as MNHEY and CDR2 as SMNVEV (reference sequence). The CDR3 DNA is TGTGCCAGCAGCATACAGGGGGCCTACCTCTCCTTC. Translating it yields CASSIQGAYLSF.

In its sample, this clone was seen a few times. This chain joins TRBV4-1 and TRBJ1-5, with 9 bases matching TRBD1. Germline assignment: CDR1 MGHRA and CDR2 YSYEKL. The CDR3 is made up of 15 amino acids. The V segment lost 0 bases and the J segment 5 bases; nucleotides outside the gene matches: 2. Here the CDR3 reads CASSQEYRGHQPQHF. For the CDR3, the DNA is TGCGCCAGCAGCCAAGAATACAGGGGGCATCAGCCCCAGCATTTT.

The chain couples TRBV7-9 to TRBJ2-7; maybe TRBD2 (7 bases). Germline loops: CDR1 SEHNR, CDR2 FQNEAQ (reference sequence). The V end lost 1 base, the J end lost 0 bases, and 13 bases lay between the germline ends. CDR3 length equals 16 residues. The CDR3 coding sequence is TGTGCCAGCAGCTTAGTGGGGGGGCAGAGCTCCTACGAGCAGTACTTC. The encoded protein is CASSLVGGQSSYEQYF.

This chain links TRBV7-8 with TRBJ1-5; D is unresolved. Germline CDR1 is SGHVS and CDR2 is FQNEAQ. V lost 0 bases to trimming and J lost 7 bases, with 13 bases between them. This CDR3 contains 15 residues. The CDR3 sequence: CASSLARQGGQPQHF. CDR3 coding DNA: TGTGCCAGCAGCTTAGCGAGGCAAGGAGGGCAGCCCCAGCATTTT.

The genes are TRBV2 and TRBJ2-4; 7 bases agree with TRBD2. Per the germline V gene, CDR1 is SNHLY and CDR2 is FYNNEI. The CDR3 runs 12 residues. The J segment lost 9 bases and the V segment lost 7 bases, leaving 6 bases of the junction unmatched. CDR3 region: CASKKSGTIQYF. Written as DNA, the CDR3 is TGTGCCAGCAAAAAGAGCGGGACCATTCAGTACTTC.

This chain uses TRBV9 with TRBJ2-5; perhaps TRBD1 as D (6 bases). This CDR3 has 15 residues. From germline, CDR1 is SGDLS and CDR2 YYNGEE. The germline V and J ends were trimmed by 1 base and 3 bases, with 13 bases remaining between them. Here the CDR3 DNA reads TGTGCCAGCAGCGTATCGGGCAGGGGCGAAGAGACCCAGTACTTC. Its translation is CASSVSGRGEETQYF.

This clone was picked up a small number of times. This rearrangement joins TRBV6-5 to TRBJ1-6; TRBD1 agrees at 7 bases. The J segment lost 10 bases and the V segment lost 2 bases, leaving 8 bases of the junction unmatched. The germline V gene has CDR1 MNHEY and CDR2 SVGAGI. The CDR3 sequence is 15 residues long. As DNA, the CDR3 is TGTGCCAGCAGTTACGGCAACCAGGGGGGCTCACCCCTCCACTTT. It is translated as CASSYGNQGGSPLHF.

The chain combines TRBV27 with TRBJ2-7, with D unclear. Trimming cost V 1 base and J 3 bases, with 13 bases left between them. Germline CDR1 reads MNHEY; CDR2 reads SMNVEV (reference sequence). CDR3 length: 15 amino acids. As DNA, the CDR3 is TGTGCCAGCAGTTTATACGGTCCAGGCCACTACGAGCAGTACTTC. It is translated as CASSLYGPGHYEQYF.

The CDR3 sequence is CASSGRMDRVNEKLFF. The CDR3 coding sequence is TGTGCCAGCAGTGGTCGAATGGACAGGGTTAATGAAAAACTGTTTTTT. The chain combines TRBV25-1 with TRBJ1-4; 8 nucleotides agree with TRBD1. V lost 4 bases to trimming and J lost 4 bases; unmatched junction nucleotides: 8. Looked up from germline, CDR1 is MGHDK and CDR2 is SYGVNS. This CDR3 is 16 amino acids long.

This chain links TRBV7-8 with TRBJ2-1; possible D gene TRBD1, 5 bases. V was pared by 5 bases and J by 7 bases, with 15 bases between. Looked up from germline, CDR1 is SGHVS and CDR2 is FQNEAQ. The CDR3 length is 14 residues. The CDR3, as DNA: TGTGCCAGCAGCCCCTTGGGGTCAGGGAATGAGCAGTTCTTC. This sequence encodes CASSPLGSGNEQFF.

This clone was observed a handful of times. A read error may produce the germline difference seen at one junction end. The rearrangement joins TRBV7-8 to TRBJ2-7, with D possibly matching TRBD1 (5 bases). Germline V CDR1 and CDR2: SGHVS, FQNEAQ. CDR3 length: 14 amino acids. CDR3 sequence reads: CASSPSQGTYEQYF. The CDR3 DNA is TGTGCCAGCAGCCCATCTCAGGGAACCTACGAGCAGTATTTC.

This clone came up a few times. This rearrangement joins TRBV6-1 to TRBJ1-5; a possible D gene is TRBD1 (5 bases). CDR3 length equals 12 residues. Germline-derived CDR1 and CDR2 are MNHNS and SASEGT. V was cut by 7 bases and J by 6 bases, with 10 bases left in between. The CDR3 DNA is TGTGCCAGCAATTCCAGGGTTCAGCCCCAGCATTTT. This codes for CASNSRVQPQHF.

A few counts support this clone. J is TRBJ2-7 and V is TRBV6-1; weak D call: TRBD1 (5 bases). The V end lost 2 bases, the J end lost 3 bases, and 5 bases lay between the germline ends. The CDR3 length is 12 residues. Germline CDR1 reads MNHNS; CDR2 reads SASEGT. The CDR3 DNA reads TGTGCCAGCAGTGAACAGGGCTACGAGCAGTACTTC. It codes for CASSEQGYEQYF.

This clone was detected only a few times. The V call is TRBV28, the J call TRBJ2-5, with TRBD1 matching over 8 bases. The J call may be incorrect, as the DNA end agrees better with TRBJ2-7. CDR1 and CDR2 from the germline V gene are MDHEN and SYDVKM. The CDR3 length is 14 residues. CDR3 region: CASSLNRGIIEQYF. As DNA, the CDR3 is TGTGCCAGCAGTTTAAACAGGGGGATAATCGAGCAGTACTTC.

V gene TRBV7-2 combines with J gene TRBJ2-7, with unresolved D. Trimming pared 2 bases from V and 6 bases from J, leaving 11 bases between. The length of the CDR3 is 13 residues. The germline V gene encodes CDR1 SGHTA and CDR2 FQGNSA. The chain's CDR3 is CASSLSSGFEQYF. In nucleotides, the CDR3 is TGTGCCAGCAGCTTATCCTCCGGGTTCGAGCAGTACTTC.

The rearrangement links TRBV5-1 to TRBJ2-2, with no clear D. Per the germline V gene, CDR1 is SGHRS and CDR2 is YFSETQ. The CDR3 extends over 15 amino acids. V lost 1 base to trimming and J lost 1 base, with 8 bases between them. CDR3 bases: TGCGCCAGCAGCTTGAAACCCGGGAACACCGGGGAGCTGTTTTTT. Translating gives CASSLKPGNTGELFF.

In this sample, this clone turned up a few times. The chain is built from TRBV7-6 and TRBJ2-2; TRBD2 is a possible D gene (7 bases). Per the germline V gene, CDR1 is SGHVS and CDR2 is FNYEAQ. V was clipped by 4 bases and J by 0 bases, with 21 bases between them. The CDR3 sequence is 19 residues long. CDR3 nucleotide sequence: TGTGCCAGCAGCTCGAAAGGGGGGGGGCCCCCCTCGAACACCGGGGAGCTGTTTTTT. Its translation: CASSSKGGGPPSNTGELFF.

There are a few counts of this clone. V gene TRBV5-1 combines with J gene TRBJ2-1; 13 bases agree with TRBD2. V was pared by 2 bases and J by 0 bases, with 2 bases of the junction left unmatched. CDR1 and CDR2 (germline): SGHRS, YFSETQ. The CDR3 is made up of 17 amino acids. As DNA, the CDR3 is TGCGCCAGCAGCTTCACTAGCGGGAGGGGCTCCTACAATGAGCAGTTCTTC. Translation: CASSFTSGRGSYNEQFF.

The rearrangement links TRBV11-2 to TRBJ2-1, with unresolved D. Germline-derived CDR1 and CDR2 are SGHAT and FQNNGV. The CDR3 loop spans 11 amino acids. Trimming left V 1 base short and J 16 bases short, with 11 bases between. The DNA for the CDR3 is TGTGCCAGCAGCTTAGGCGGTACGAGATTCTTC. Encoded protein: CASSLGGTRFF.

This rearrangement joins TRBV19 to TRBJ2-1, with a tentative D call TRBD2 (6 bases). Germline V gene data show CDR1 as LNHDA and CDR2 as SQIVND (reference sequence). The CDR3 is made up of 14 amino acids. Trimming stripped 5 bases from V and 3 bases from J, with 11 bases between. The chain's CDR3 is CASSPGLFYNEQFF. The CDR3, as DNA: TGTGCCAGTAGTCCGGGACTTTTCTACAATGAGCAGTTCTTC.

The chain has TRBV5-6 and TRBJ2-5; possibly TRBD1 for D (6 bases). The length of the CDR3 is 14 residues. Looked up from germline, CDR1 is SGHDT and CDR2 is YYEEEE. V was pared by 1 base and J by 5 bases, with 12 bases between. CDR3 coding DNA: TGTGCCAGCAGCTTGCAGGGGCCGGTGGAGACCCAGTACTTC. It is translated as CASSLQGPVETQYF.

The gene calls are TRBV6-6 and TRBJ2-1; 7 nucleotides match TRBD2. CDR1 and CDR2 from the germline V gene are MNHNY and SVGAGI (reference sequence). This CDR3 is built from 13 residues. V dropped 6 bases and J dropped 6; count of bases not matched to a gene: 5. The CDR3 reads CASSGRWANEQFF. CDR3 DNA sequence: TGTGCCAGCAGCGGGAGGTGGGCCAATGAGCAGTTCTTC.

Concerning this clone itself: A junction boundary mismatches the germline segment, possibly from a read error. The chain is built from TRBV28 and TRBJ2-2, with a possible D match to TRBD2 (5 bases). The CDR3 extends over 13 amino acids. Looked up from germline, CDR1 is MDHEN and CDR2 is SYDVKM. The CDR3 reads CASSLAEHRGAVF. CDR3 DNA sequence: TGTGCCAGCAGTTTAGCGGAACACCGGGGAGCTGTTTTT.

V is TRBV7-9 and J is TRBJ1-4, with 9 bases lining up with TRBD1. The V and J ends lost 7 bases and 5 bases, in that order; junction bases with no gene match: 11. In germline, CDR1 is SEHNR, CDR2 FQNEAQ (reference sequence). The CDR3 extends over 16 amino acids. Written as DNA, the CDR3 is TGTGCCAGCACCTTTACACAGGGGGCGGTAAATGAAAAACTGTTTTTT. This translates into CASTFTQGAVNEKLFF.

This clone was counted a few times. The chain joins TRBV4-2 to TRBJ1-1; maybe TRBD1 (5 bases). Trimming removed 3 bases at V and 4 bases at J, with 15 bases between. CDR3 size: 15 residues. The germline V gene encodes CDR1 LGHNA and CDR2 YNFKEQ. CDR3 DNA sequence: TGTGCCAGCAGCCAGCCCAATCAGGGAGGCACTGAAGCTTTCTTT. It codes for CASSQPNQGGTEAFF.

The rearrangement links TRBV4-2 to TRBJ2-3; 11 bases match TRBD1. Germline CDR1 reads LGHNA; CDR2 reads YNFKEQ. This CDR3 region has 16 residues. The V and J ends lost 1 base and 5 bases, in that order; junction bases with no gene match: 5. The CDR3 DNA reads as TGTGCCAGCAGCCAAGGAGGACAGGGGGCGAGAGATACGCAGTATTTT. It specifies CASSQGGQGARDTQYF.

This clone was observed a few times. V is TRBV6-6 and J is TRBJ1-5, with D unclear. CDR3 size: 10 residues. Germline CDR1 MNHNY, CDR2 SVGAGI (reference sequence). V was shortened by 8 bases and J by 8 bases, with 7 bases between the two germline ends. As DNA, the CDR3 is TGTGCCAGCGGTGAGGAGCCCCAGCATTTT. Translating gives CASGEEPQHF.

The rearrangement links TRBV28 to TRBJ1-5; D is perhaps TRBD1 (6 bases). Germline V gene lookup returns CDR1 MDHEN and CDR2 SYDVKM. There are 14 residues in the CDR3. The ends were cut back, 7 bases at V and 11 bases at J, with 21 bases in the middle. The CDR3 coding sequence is TGTGCCAGCAACGGGGGGGGGCTAGAGGTGTCCCAGCATTTT. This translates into CASNGGGLEVSQHF.

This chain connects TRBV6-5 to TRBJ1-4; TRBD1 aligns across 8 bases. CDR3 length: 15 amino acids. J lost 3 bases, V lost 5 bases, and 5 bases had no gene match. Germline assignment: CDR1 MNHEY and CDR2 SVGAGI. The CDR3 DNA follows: TGTGCCAGCAGTGCCCTGACAGGGGCTAATGAAAAACTGTTTTTT. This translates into CASSALTGANEKLFF.

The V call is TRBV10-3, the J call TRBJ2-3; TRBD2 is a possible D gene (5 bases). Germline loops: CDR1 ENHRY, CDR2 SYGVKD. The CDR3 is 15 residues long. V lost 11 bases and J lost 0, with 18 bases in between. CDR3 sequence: CAASAPTTSTDTQYF. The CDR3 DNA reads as TGTGCCGCTTCTGCCCCGACTACTAGCACAGATACGCAGTATTTT.

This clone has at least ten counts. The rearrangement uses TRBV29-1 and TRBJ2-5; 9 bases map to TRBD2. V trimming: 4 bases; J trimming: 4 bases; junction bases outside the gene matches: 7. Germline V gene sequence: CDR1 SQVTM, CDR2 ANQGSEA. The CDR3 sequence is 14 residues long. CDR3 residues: CSVGISGGVETQYF. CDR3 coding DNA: TGCAGCGTTGGGATTAGCGGGGGAGTAGAGACCCAGTACTTC.

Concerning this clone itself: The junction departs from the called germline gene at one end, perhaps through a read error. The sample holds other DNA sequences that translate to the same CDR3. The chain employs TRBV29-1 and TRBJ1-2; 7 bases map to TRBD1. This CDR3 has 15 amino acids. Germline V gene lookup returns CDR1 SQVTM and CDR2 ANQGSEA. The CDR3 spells CSVGKTGRANYGYTF. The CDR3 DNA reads TGCAGCGTGGGTAAGACAGGGAGAGCTAACTATGGCTACACCTTT.